This passage covers 13 T cell receptor beta chains from one sample sequenced in a study of blood T cell repertoires in COVID-19. Assay used: immunoSEQ multiplex PCR; TCRdb lists only in-frame clones, some missing. The data contain approximately 56,000 clones, about 83% of them singletons. Sequencing used peripheral blood. The source is a man aged 65 to 79 with active COVID-19.

The sample holds one count of this clone. This chain uses TRBV9 with TRBJ2-7; a possible D gene is TRBD2 (5 bases). From germline, CDR1 is SGDLS and CDR2 YYNGEE. Trimming shortened V by 0 bases and J by 6 bases, and 16 bases separated the two germline ends. This CDR3 region has 15 residues. CDR3 sequence reads: CASSVEAGPGVEQYF. The CDR3 DNA sequence: TGTGCCAGCAGCGTAGAAGCAGGACCCGGGGTCGAGCAGTACTTC.

This clone was observed a few times. This chain uses TRBV28 with TRBJ2-7; tentative D call: TRBD1 (6 bases). V was cut by 2 bases and J by 0 bases, with 17 bases left in between. Germline values: CDR1 MDHEN, CDR2 SYDVKM. This CDR3 is 17 amino acids long. The CDR3 DNA reads TGTGCCAGCAGTTTAGGGCCCCTCGAGGACAGCTCCTACGAGCAGTACTTC. Residues: CASSLGPLEDSSYEQYF.

The J gene is TRBJ1-1, the V gene TRBV5-6, with TRBD1 matching over 9 bases. This CDR3 spans 15 amino acids. With 3 bases clipped from V and 3 bases from J, the junction kept 6 bases outside the gene matches. In germline, CDR1 is SGHDT, CDR2 YYEEEE. The CDR3 region is CASSSTGTGYTEAFF. The CDR3, as DNA: TGTGCCAGCAGCTCGACAGGGACAGGGTACACTGAAGCTTTCTTT.

The chain uses TRBV4-3 and TRBJ1-4; a possible D gene is TRBD1 (5 bases). Trimming took off 0 bases at V and 8 bases at J, with 16 bases between the two ends. The CDR3 totals 16 residues. From germline, CDR1 is LGHNA and CDR2 YSLEER. The CDR3 loop reads CASSQDLGGSGEKLFF. The CDR3 bases are TGCGCCAGCAGCCAAGATCTTGGGGGGTCGGGCGAAAAACTGTTTTTT.

This clone has a single count. This rearrangement joins TRBV5-1 to TRBJ1-2; D unresolved. The germline V gene has CDR1 SGHRS and CDR2 YFSETQ. The CDR3 contains 15 residues. Trimming stripped 4 bases from V and 4 bases from J, with 17 bases between. The CDR3 DNA reads TGCGCCAGCAGCCCCGGAGGAGCCACCCCCTATGGCTACACCTTC. It encodes CASSPGGATPYGYTF.

The CDR3 reads CATSTWGQGAHEQFF. CDR3 sequence (DNA): TGTGCCACCAGTACGTGGGGACAGGGGGCACATGAGCAGTTCTTC. The rearrangement uses TRBV24-1 and TRBJ2-1; 12 nucleotides align to TRBD1. Germline V gives CDR1 KGHDR, CDR2 SFDVKD. J was trimmed by 8 bases and V by 6 bases; bases with no gene match: 7. This CDR3 spans 15 amino acids.

The chain is built from TRBV7-9 and TRBJ2-7; TRBD1 matches at 8 bases. The germline gives CDR1 SEHNR, CDR2 FQNEAQ (reference sequence). This CDR3 comprises 12 residues. Unmatched junction bases numbered 2, after V lost 4 bases and J lost 6 bases. This CDR3 is CASSYGQGEQYF. DNA of the CDR3: TGTGCCAGCAGCTACGGACAGGGCGAGCAGTACTTC.

The chain links TRBV30 to TRBJ1-4, with a weak D call TRBD1 (5 bases). Deletions cut 0 bases from V and 8 bases from J, with 16 bases between. CDR3 length equals 15 residues. Germline V gene data show CDR1 as GTSNPN and CDR2 as SVGIG (reference sequence). The chain's CDR3 is CAWSVQYGGGEKLFF. CDR3 bases: TGTGCCTGGAGTGTACAGTACGGCGGGGGGGAAAAACTGTTTTTT.

Concerning this clone itself: Mismatch with germline at one junction end may stem from a read error. This chain uses TRBV3-1 (or the pseudogene TRBV3-2) with TRBJ2-3, with D hard to call. Germline V gene lookup returns CDR1 LGHDT and CDR2 YNNKEL (reference sequence). The CDR3 sequence is 14 residues long. CDR3 nucleotide sequence: TGTGCCAGCAGTCAAGATTCCAGTGCAGATACGCAGTATTTT. This gives the protein CASSQDSSADTQYF.

This clone appeared a single time. This chain uses TRBV5-6 with TRBJ1-4, with 8 bases matching TRBD1. Germline assignment: CDR1 SGHDT and CDR2 YYEEEE. V lost 4 bases and J lost 8; bases outside the gene matches: 10. This CDR3 has 15 amino acids. The CDR3 sequence is CASSRIQGGNEKLFF. The CDR3 nucleotides are TGTGCCAGCAGCCGTATACAGGGGGGGAACGAAAAACTGTTTTTT.

V usage is TRBV15 and J usage is TRBJ1-2, with D perhaps TRBD1 (6 bases). This CDR3 contains 16 residues. Germline V gene lookup returns CDR1 LNHNV and CDR2 YYDKDF (reference sequence). Trimming removed 5 bases at V and 4 bases at J, with 20 bases between. Written as DNA, the CDR3 is TGTGCCACCAGCGCCCGGGGGGGCGCAGAAATCTATGGCTACACCTTC. Protein: CATSARGGAEIYGYTF.

This clone came up a few times. V is TRBV13 and J is TRBJ2-7, with 7 bases that match TRBD1. There are 16 residues in the CDR3. The ends lost 1 base at V and 2 bases at J; junction bases unmatched: 8. In germline, CDR1 is PRHDT, CDR2 FYEKMQ (reference sequence). In DNA form, the CDR3 reads TGTGCCAGCAGCTTAGCTAGGGCAGGGGGAACCTACGAGCAGTACTTC. Its protein product is CASSLARAGGTYEQYF.

This chain uses TRBV7-2 with TRBJ2-5; TRBD1 is a possible D gene (6 bases). The CDR3 loop spans 15 amino acids. V was clipped by 4 bases and J by 5 bases, with 17 bases between them. CDR1 SGHTA and CDR2 FQGNSA come from the germline V gene. CDR3 protein: CASSWLGQGSETQYF. The CDR3 region has the DNA TGTGCCAGCAGCTGGCTCGGGCAGGGGAGTGAGACCCAGTACTTC.